This T cell receptor beta chain was obtained from a study of OX40 agonist ivuxolimab in advanced cancers. Method: immunoSEQ multiplex PCR; TCRdb's copy keeps in-frame clones and lacks some. Here the sample spans roughly 90,000 clones, less than 95% being singletons. Notes on this clone: The target antigen is unknown.

General study results and limits: More expanded clones were found, on average, in CD8+ than in CD4+ T cells.

The germline V gene encodes CDR1 MDHEN and CDR2 SYDVKM. CDR3 length: 16 amino acids. V was clipped by 2 bases and J by 6 bases, with 20 bases between them. This rearrangement joins TRBV28 to TRBJ2-7; maybe TRBD2 (6 bases). This sequence originates from an adult with an advanced solid tumor such as melanoma, head and neck, liver or kidney cancer. The specimen comprised CD4+ or CD8+ T cells sorted from blood, sampled in a trial of the OX40 agonist ivuxolimab. The CDR3 DNA follows: TGTGCCAGCAGTTTACTTACCCAGGGAGGCTCGGTCGAGCAGTACTTC. Translated, it gives CASSLLTQGGSVEQYF.